The clone carrying this T cell receptor delta chain was detected only a few times. The antigen is not known. This DNA translates differently at residue 5 from the TCRdb protein, which is that of a much larger clone; a read error is likely, and the protein shown is the DNA's own translation. TCRdb redid the clone calls on the multiplex PCR reads with CATT. The sample consists of about 89,000 delta-chain clones, almost 1.5% of them appearing once. Gammadelta T cells were flow-sorted from PBMC into Vgamma9/Vdelta2+ and Vdelta2-negative populations for bulk analysis. This entry is derived from a study of γδ T cells in repeated Plasmodium falciparum infection. Study context: Donors were malaria-exposed Malian children or age- and gender-matched Australian children. Malaria-naive adults were infected with P. falciparum NF54 four times over about 600 days.

Study conclusions and caveats: Malian donors came from one small rural village, predominantly one ethnic group. In Vdelta2-negative, largely Vdelta1+, gammadelta repertoires, repeated controlled infections appeared to drive clonal selection waves.

V was pared by 0 bases and J by 0 bases, with 22 bases between. CDR3 length: 19 residues. Germline V gives CDR1 GEAIGNYY, CDR2 EKD. The rearrangement uses TRDV2 and TRDJ1; maybe TRDD2 (5 bases). In the absence of a J gene in TCRdb, the DNA was matched to germline to assign it here. Specimen: gamma-delta T cells from blood. The clonotype was recovered from a pool of human donors (malaria-infected and uninfected, not separated). CDR3 sequence reads: CACDTVTSHSRRYTDKLIF. The CDR3 region has the DNA TGTGCCTGTGACACCGTCACTTCCCACTCTCGACGGTACACCGATAAACTCATCTTT.